The entry that follows covers one TCR beta chain sequence. Its antigen is unknown. One base away there is no much larger clone; base qualities are not given. Enrolling through a virtual design, the prospective study's participants ranged in age from roughly 18 to 89 years and lived across roughly 24 United States geographic areas. In the prospective study, participants were assigned to cohorts based on the clinical history participants reported in a screening survey and a study questionnaire. In the prospective study, whole blood, serum and a nasopharyngeal or oropharyngeal swab were collected from each participant by mobile phlebotomists. Prospective study participants could optionally give additional blood draws and questionnaires over an approximately two-month period. Before DNA extraction, blood samples from the prospective study were shipped at room temperature or frozen. The immunoSEQ Assay, a bias-controlled multiplex PCR, was used to amplify TCRbeta CDR3 regions from genomic DNA. The published analysis was carried out like this. Nucleated cell counts per sample were estimated from amplification of reference gene primers within the assay. Sequence reads were collapsed and filtered to measure the absolute abundance of every unique TCRbeta CDR3 rearrangement. For each sample, productive Simpson clonality was calculated as the square root of Simpson's diversity index over productive rearrangements. What TCRdb holds here is the immuneACCESS table cut down to in-frame rearrangements. Part of the clones is not present; checked against another copy, under half of the missing clones reflect an unresolved V gene, and the others are unexplained. That table gives V, J and clone size, and the DNA gave D and trimming. This sample has 400,000 or so clones in its table, and more than 75% of those were observed once. The ten top clones hold approximately 1.8% of the sample.

This record belongs to a study of blood T cell repertoires in COVID-19 (dated by TCRdb to between 2020 and 2021). For the study in its entirety: ImmuneRACE Cohort 3 recovered participants were defined by two consecutive negative NP/OP PCR tests, healthcare professional clearance, or symptom resolution. A de-identified subject ID, COVID-19 status, age in years and sex were almost always included in the sample metadata. The collaborator samples originated in the United States, Italy and Spain and spanned the acute and convalescent phases of COVID-19. Samples were obtained from the ongoing ImmuneRACE study (first 160 participants) and from 1,200 or so subjects provided by 6 global collaborators. The material from the prospective study consisted of cDNA or gDNA derived from T cells, B-cell-depleted T cells, or PBMCs. The dataset comprised deeply sampled blood TCRbeta repertoires from subjects exposed to, actively infected with, or recovered from COVID-19. HLA class I and class II types, where available, came from metadata supplied by the sample provider rather than from assay-based typing. A freely available public database, intended as a resource for researchers studying the immune response to SARS-CoV-2, is where the repertoires were released.

General findings and caveats noted by the study authors: Clinical and demographic metadata were provided uncurated, with the amount varying by source and participant.

Germline trimming: 5 bases from V, 6 bases from J; junction bases outside gene matches: 6. From the germline V gene, CDR1 is MDHEN and CDR2 is SYDVKM. From cysteine to phenylalanine, the CDR3 is 14 amino acids long. The retained sequence is limited to the CDR3, 42 bases, with the frame set at the first base. The sequencing input was PBMCs or T cells enriched from blood (not recorded which). This TCR derives from a middle-aged man in a cohort exposed to, infected with or recovered from COVID-19 (not recorded which). This receptor chain uses TRBV28 and TRBJ2-7; 11 junctional bases match TRBD2. The nucleotide sequence is TGTGCCAGCAGTGATAGCGGGAGGGGGGCCGAGCAGTACTTC. Its protein product is CASSDSGRGAEQYF.